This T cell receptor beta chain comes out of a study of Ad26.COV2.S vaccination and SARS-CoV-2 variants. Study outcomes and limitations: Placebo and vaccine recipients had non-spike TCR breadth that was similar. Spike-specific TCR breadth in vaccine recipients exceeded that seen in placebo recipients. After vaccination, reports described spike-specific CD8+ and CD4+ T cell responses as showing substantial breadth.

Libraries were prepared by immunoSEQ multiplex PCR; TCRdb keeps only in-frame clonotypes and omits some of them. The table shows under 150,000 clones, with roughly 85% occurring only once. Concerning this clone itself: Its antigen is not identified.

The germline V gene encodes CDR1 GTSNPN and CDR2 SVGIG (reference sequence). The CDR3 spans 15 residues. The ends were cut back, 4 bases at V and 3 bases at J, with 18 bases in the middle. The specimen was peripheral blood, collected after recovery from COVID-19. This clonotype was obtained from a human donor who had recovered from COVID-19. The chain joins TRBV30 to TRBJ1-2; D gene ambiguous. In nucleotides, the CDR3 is TGTGCCTGGAACGTGCGTAAAGCGGGAGACTATGGCTACACCTTC. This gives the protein CAWNVRKAGDYGYTF.